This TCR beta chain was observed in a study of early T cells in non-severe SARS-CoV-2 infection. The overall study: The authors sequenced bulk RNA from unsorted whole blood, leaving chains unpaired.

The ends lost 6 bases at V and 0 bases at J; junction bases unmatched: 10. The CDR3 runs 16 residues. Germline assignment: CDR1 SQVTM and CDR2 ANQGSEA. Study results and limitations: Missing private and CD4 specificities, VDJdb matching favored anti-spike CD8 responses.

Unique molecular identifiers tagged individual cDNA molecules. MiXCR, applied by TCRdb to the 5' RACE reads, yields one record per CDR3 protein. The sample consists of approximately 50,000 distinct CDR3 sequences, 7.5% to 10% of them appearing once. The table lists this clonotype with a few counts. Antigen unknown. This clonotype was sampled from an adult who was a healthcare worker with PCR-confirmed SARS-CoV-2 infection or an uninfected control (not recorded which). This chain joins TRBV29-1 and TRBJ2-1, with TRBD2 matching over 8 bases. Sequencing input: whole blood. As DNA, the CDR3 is TGCAGCGTAATGGCAGCGGGGGCTAGCTCCTACAATGAGCAGTTCTTC. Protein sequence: CSVMAAGASSYNEQFF.